Each of the 6 T cell receptor beta chains below was sequenced from the same sample in a study of cytomegalovirus exposure and HLA in healthy donors (TCRdb year 2017). The receptor library was made with the immunoSEQ multiplex PCR assay. A mixture of 60 forward primers for TCR Vbeta segments and 13 reverse primers for TCR Jbeta segments was used in the multiplex PCR. TCRdb mirrors the immuneACCESS table, restricted to in-frame sequences. Some clones are absent from its copies; in checked studies, under half trace to an unresolved V gene, and the reason for the others is unknown. The sample contains 150,000 to 160,000 clones, 70% to 85% of them found a single time. The top ten constitute roughly 2% of the sample. The sequenced sample was PBMCs. These receptors were taken from a man aged 30 to 39 in good health and CMV-seronegative.

The genes are TRBV27 and TRBJ2-7; no reliable D call. Germline loops: CDR1 MNHEY, CDR2 SMNVEV (reference sequence). The V gene lost 11 bases and the J gene lost 0 bases, with 14 bases spanning the gap. This CDR3 is built from 13 residues. The CDR3 DNA is TGTGCCGCAGGCCCAGGTAGCTCCTACGAGCAGTACTTC. Translating it yields CAAGPGSSYEQYF.

V and J are TRBV27 and TRBJ1-2; the D gene is possibly TRBD1 (5 bases). V was trimmed by 10 bases and J by 3 bases, leaving 12 bases between them. The CDR3 covers 12 residues. Germline V gene lookup returns CDR1 MNHEY and CDR2 SMNVEV (reference sequence). The CDR3 reads CATHRRDYGYTF. CDR3 sequence (DNA): TGTGCCACCCACAGGAGGGACTATGGCTACACCTTC.

The CDR3 sequence: CASSQERGTSTDTQYF. CDR3 sequence (DNA): TGTGCCAGCAGCCAAGAACGCGGGACGAGCACAGATACGCAGTATTTT. J is TRBJ2-3 and V is TRBV14, with a tentative D call TRBD2 (6 bases). Per the germline V gene, CDR1 is SGHDN and CDR2 is FVKESK. Trimming shortened V by 0 bases and J by 0 bases, and 10 bases separated the two germline ends. The length of the CDR3 is 16 residues.

The chain has TRBV6-5 and TRBJ1-6; D ambiguous. The V end lost 6 bases, the J end lost 7 bases, and 13 bases lay between the germline ends. The CDR3 length is 14 residues. Germline lookup yields CDR1 MNHEY and CDR2 SVGAGI. The CDR3 reads CASRTAVGNSPLHF. As DNA, the CDR3 is TGTGCCAGCAGAACTGCAGTGGGCAATTCACCCCTCCACTTT.

V is TRBV7-9 and J is TRBJ1-6; the match to TRBD1 covers 10 bases. Unmatched junction bases numbered 2, after V lost 5 bases and J lost 7 bases. The CDR3 length is 14 residues. Germline CDR1 is SEHNR and CDR2 is FQNEAQ (reference sequence). CDR3 protein: CASSRGQGNSPLHF. Written as DNA, the CDR3 is TGTGCCAGCAGCAGGGGACAGGGGAATTCACCCCTCCACTTT.

This clone was detected a few times. The chain has TRBV7-2 and TRBJ1-1; maybe TRBD1 (6 bases). V was trimmed by 7 bases and J by 1 base, leaving 16 bases between them. Germline values: CDR1 SGHTA, CDR2 FQGNSA. This CDR3 spans 15 amino acids. Written as DNA, the CDR3 is TGTGCCAGCACCGTCCAGCCCAGGGGGAACACTGAAGCTTTCTTT. The encoded protein is CASTVQPRGNTEAFF.